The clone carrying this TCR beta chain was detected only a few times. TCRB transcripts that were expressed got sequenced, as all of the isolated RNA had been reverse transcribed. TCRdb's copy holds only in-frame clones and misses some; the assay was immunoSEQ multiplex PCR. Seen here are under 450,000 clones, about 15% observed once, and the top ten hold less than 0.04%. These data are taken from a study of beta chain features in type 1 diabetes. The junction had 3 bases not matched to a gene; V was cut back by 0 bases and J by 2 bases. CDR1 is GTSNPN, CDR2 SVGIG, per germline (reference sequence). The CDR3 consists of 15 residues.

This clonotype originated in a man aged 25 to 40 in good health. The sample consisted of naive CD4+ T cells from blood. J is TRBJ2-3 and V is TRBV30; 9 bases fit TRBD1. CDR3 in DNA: TGTGCCTGGAGTGTAGGACAGGGGAACACAGATACGCAGTATTTT. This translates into CAWSVGQGNTDTQYF. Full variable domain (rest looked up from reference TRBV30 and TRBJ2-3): SQTIHQWPATLVQPVGSPLSLECTVEGTSNPNLYWYRQAAGRGLQLLFYSVGIGQISSEVPQNLSASRPQDRQFILSSKKLLLSDSGFYLCAWSVGQGNTDTQYFGPGTRLTVL.